This TCR beta chain was documented in a study of blood T cell repertoires in COVID-19. Clinical history as reported by participants underpinned cohort assignment. The data were produced by immunoSEQ multiplex PCR, yet TCRdb's version contains in-frame clones alone and is incomplete. The data hold a few hundred thousand clones, with 80% to 90% observed a single time. This clone is a singleton in its sample. The origin of this receptor is a woman between 45 and 65 years old who had recovered from COVID-19. The sequenced material came from PBMCs or T cells enriched from blood (not recorded which).

CDR3 residues: CASSPSQGPANYGYTF. CDR3 in DNA: TGTGCCAGTAGCCCGTCCCAGGGTCCCGCTAACTATGGCTACACCTTC. V is TRBV19 and J is TRBJ1-2, with D possibly matching TRBD1 (5 bases). Germline lookup yields CDR1 LNHDA and CDR2 SQIVND (reference sequence). The CDR3 consists of 16 residues. Trimming left V 6 bases short and J 0 bases short, with 17 bases between.